These 22 T cell receptor beta chains share one sample of origin, sequenced in a study of blood T cell repertoires in COVID-19. Repertoires were generated with immunoSEQ multiplex PCR, while TCRdb's copy carries only in-frame clones and drops some. The data show around 130,000 clones, with around 82% seen just once and approximately 1.5% held by the top ten. Sequencing was done on a sample of peripheral blood. These receptors all come from a man aged 55-75 years with acute or convalescent COVID-19.

This clone was detected only once. This chain joins TRBV9 and TRBJ1-6, with TRBD1 matching over 8 bases. In germline, CDR1 is SGDLS, CDR2 YYNGEE. After removal of 3 bases from V and 1 base from J, the junction contained 9 bases not matched to a gene. This CDR3 contains 18 residues. CDR3 sequence (DNA): TGTGCCAGCAGCGGACGATCAGGGGGCGCTTCCTATAATTCACCCCTCCACTTT. Its translation: CASSGRSGGASYNSPLHF.

The chain couples TRBV19 to TRBJ2-3, with 11 nucleotides matching TRBD2. The CDR3 totals 13 residues. The V and J ends lost 5 bases and 11 bases, in that order; junction bases with no gene match: 6. Germline V CDR1 and CDR2: LNHDA, SQIVND (reference sequence). The chain's CDR3 is CASSLRLAGGQYF. CDR3 DNA sequence: TGTGCCAGTAGTCTCCGTCTAGCGGGGGGGCAGTATTTT.

As for this clone: This may stem from a read error, because a much larger clone lies one nucleotide away. The gene calls are TRBV5-1 and TRBJ2-2, with TRBD1 matching over 12 bases. There are 15 residues in the CDR3. Germline assignment: CDR1 SGHRS and CDR2 YFSETQ. V lost 4 bases, J lost 5 bases, and 3 bases stayed unmatched. The CDR3 DNA reads as TGCGCCAGCAGCGGGGGACAGGGGGCGACCGGGGAGCTGTTTTTT. Encoded protein: CASSGGQGATGELFF.

V gene TRBV11-2 combines with J gene TRBJ2-4; no clear D. The germline gives CDR1 SGHAT, CDR2 FQNNGV. The CDR3 runs to 16 residues. Trimming shortened V by 5 bases and J by 0 bases, and 14 bases separated the two germline ends. As DNA, the CDR3 is TGTGCCAGCAGCGTCAATATCGGTCTAGCCAAAAACATTCAGTACTTC. Protein sequence: CASSVNIGLAKNIQYF.

The genes are TRBV7-9 and TRBJ1-2, with D unresolved. The CDR3 sequence is 14 residues long. CDR1 and CDR2 (germline): SEHNR, FQNEAQ (reference sequence). The V gene lost 5 bases and the J gene lost 4 bases, with 14 bases spanning the gap. The CDR3 reads CASSKGFAAYGYTF. CDR3 nucleotide sequence: TGTGCCAGCAGCAAAGGGTTCGCGGCCTATGGCTACACCTTC. Complete variable domain (other parts from reference TRBV7-9 and TRBJ1-2): DTGVSQNPRHKITKRGQNVTFRCDPISEHNRLYWYRQTLGQGPEFLTYFQNEAQLEKSRLLSDRFSAERPKGSFSTLEIQRTEQGDSAMYLCASSKGFAAYGYTFGSGTRLTVV.

This clone was observed a single time. This rearrangement joins TRBV7-2 to TRBJ2-1, with 8 bases that match TRBD2. The V gene's germline CDR1 is SGHTA and CDR2 FQGNSA. Trimming cost V 5 bases and J 4 bases; bases outside gene matches: 10. The CDR3 is made up of 16 amino acids. CDR3 region: CASSGRSAGDYNEQFF. The CDR3 nucleotides read TGTGCCAGCAGCGGAAGGTCAGCGGGAGATTACAATGAGCAGTTCTTC. Variable domain in full (rest from reference TRBV7-2 and TRBJ2-1): GAGVSQSPSNKVTEKGKDVELRCDPISGHTALYWYRQSLGQGLEFLIYFQGNSAPDKSGLPSDRFSAERTGGSVSTLTIQRTQQEDSAVYLCASSGRSAGDYNEQFFGPGTRLTVL.

This clone was observed a few times. The rearrangement joins TRBV7-2 to TRBJ1-5; D unresolved. V gave up 1 base and J gave up 10 bases, with 14 bases separating them. The CDR3 is 14 residues long. Germline V gene lookup returns CDR1 SGHTA and CDR2 FQGNSA. The CDR3: CASSLGLSGNPQHF. CDR3 nucleotide sequence: TGTGCCAGCAGCTTAGGACTAAGCGGGAATCCCCAGCATTTT.

The V call is TRBV3-1 (or the pseudogene TRBV3-2), the J call TRBJ1-5; D remains ambiguous. V was shortened by 5 bases and J by 2 bases, with 19 bases between the two germline ends. The CDR3 length is 17 residues. Germline-derived CDR1 and CDR2 are LGHDT and YNNKEL (reference sequence). CDR3 amino acids: CASSYRHVGIGNQPQHF. As DNA, the CDR3 is TGTGCCAGCAGCTATAGACATGTAGGAATCGGCAATCAGCCCCAGCATTTT.

The V call is TRBV19, the J call TRBJ1-2, with 9 nucleotides matching TRBD1. This CDR3 has 17 amino acids. Germline CDR1 LNHDA, CDR2 SQIVND (reference sequence). Trimming took 3 bases from V and 1 from J; bases not matched to a gene: 9. In DNA form, the CDR3 reads TGTGCCAGTAGTATGCTATCCACGGACAGGGGTAACTATGGCTACACCTTC. Its translation is CASSMLSTDRGNYGYTF.

This clone was detected a few times. V usage is TRBV6-6 and J usage is TRBJ2-1; possibly TRBD1 for D (6 bases). This CDR3 has 14 amino acids. Between the trimmed V and J ends, which lost 2 bases and 5 bases, there was a span of 10 bases. From germline, CDR1 is MNHNY and CDR2 SVGAGI (reference sequence). Written as DNA, the CDR3 is TGTGCCAGCAGTTACCCGAGACAGGACAATGAGCAGTTCTTC. It codes for CASSYPRQDNEQFF.

The chain links TRBV5-1 to TRBJ2-2; TRBD2 might be the D (5 bases). This CDR3 is built from 14 residues. Germline CDR1 SGHRS, CDR2 YFSETQ. V lost 4 bases to trimming and J lost 4 bases, with 11 bases between them. The CDR3 nucleotides read TGCGCCAGCAGCGTGGATCGGGGCACCGGGGAGCTGTTTTTT. Protein product: CASSVDRGTGELFF.

The CDR3 spells CASSQETTGARGELFF. In DNA form, the CDR3 reads TGTGCCAGCAGCCAAGAAACAACTGGGGCAAGGGGGGAGCTGTTTTTT. V is TRBV3-1 (or the pseudogene TRBV3-2) and J is TRBJ2-2; tentative D call: TRBD1 (5 bases). Trimming removed 0 bases from V and 8 bases from J, with 16 bases in between. The CDR3 is 16 residues long. Germline-derived CDR1 and CDR2 are LGHDT and YNNKEL (reference sequence).

This chain uses TRBV7-9 with TRBJ1-3; 7 bases match TRBD1. The CDR3 is 16 residues long. After removal of 2 bases from V and 0 bases from J, the junction contained 4 bases not matched to a gene. Per the germline V gene, CDR1 is SEHNR and CDR2 is FQNEAQ (reference sequence). CDR3 nucleotide sequence: TGTGCCAGCAGCTTAATCTCAGGGGGCTCTGGAAACACCATATATTTT. It specifies CASSLISGGSGNTIYF.

The genes are TRBV3-1 (or the pseudogene TRBV3-2) and TRBJ1-1; 8 positions agree with TRBD1. Germline V lookup: CDR1 LGHDT, CDR2 YNNKEL (reference sequence). The length of the CDR3 is 15 residues. V shed 4 bases and J 4 bases; nucleotides not matched to a gene: 8. CDR3 sequence (DNA): TGTGCCAGCAGCCGAACGCGACAGGGGACCACTGAAGCTTTCTTT. Its translation is CASSRTRQGTTEAFF.

There are a few counts of this clone. The rearrangement joins TRBV27 to TRBJ2-7; 8 bases fit TRBD1. The trim removed 4 bases at V and 5 bases at J, leaving 4 bases unmatched. This CDR3 region has 13 residues. Germline V gene lookup returns CDR1 MNHEY and CDR2 SMNVEV (reference sequence). The DNA for the CDR3 is TGTGCCAGCAGTTCAGGGGGCGCCCACGAGCAGTACTTC. Protein sequence: CASSSGGAHEQYF.

In its sample, this clone was seen once. The J gene is TRBJ1-2, the V gene TRBV10-2, with 7 bases lining up with TRBD1. V was pared by 2 bases and J by 4 bases, with 7 bases of the junction left unmatched. The germline V gene encodes CDR1 WSHSY and CDR2 SAAADI. The CDR3 runs to 15 residues. Written as DNA, the CDR3 is TGCGCCAGCAGTGAGAGGGGGCGCACAGTCTATGGCTACACCTTC. It encodes CASSERGRTVYGYTF.

V gene TRBV27 combines with J gene TRBJ2-3; perhaps TRBD2 as D (5 bases). Trimming took off 0 bases at V and 3 bases at J, with 7 bases between the two ends. Germline V CDR1 and CDR2: MNHEY, SMNVEV (reference sequence). The CDR3 has 14 amino acids. CDR3 loop: CASSLSGRTDTQYF. CDR3 in DNA: TGTGCCAGCAGTTTATCAGGGAGAACAGATACGCAGTATTTT.

CDR3 nucleotides: TGTGCCAGCAGCCGGATGGGGGGGAGCGACTATGGCTACACCTTC. This sequence encodes CASSRMGGSDYGYTF. The chain combines TRBV5-5 with TRBJ1-2; TRBD1 is a possible D gene (5 bases). Germline CDR1 is SGHKS and CDR2 is YYEKEE (reference sequence). This CDR3 is 15 amino acids long. V was pared by 4 bases and J by 3 bases, with 16 bases between.

This clone was seen a single time. This CDR3 reads CASSPGTGHYEQYF. In nucleotides, the CDR3 is TGTGCCAGCAGCCCCGGGACAGGACACTACGAGCAGTACTTC. The rearrangement joins TRBV5-5 to TRBJ2-7; the match to TRBD1 covers 8 bases. Germline CDR1 SGHKS, CDR2 YYEKEE (reference sequence). Trimming took 4 bases from V and 3 from J; bases not matched to a gene: 6. There are 14 residues in the CDR3.

The chain carries TRBV7-3 and TRBJ2-5, with TRBD2 matching over 11 bases. Trimming removed 2 bases from V and 3 bases from J; junction bases left unmatched: 5. The CDR3 length is 16 residues. In germline, CDR1 is SGHTA, CDR2 FQGTGA. Here the CDR3 reads CASSLGSGRAEETQYF. As DNA, the CDR3 is TGTGCCAGCAGCTTAGGTAGCGGGAGGGCCGAAGAGACCCAGTACTTC. The full variable domain, completed using reference TRBV7-3 and TRBJ2-5, is GAGVSQTPSNKVTEKGKYVELRCDPISGHTALYWYRQSLGQGPEFLIYFQGTGAADDSGLPNDRFFAVRPEGSVSTLKIQRTERGDSAVYLCASSLGSGRAEETQYFGPGTRLLVL.

The chain recombines TRBV5-6 with TRBJ1-2, with TRBD1 identical over 7 bases. V was clipped by 4 bases and J by 0 bases; unmatched bases: 3. The CDR3 is made up of 14 amino acids. Germline-derived CDR1 and CDR2 are SGHDT and YYEEEE. The CDR3 DNA reads TGTGCCAGCAGCGTCGGGACAGCTAACTATGGCTACACCTTC. Its translation: CASSVGTANYGYTF.

The chain uses TRBV2 and TRBJ2-3; 8 bases are shared with TRBD1. The CDR3 extends over 14 amino acids. Trimming removed 6 bases from V and 4 bases from J; junction bases left unmatched: 6. CDR1 SNHLY and CDR2 FYNNEI come from the germline V gene. The CDR3 is CASRTGVGADTQYF. The CDR3 region has the DNA TGTGCCAGCAGGACAGGGGTAGGAGCAGATACGCAGTATTTT.